Below, one T cell receptor beta chain is given with its context. This clone was observed a handful of times. Its antigen target is currently unknown. One base away there is no much larger clone; base qualities are not given. The sample is drawn from a study of cytomegalovirus exposure and HLA in healthy donors (dated by TCRdb to 2016 to 2017). Background on the whole study: In an earlier analysis of under 600 of the donors, 276 Gb of sequence data and 100 million or so unique TCR beta sequences from about 179 million T cells were reported. An early release that covered more than 550 HLA-typed donors contained approximately 320 gigabases of sequencing data and 85 million to 100 million unique TCR sequences. Among the approximately 400 genotyped donors, about 85% belonged to the genetic ancestry cluster associated with self-reported Caucasian donors. The aim of the study was to test whether cataloging public T cell receptors could identify signatures of past pathogen exposure. The study profiled the T cell repertoires of under 850 subjects by immunosequencing and related them to cytomegalovirus serostatus. Besides the first cohort of 550 to 750 subjects, a separate validation cohort made up of 120 different subjects was used. The study combined high-throughput TCR immunosequencing, statistical association of individual TCRs with disease status, and machine learning to predict cytomegalovirus infection status. To study patterns of TCR occurrence, a later analysis re-analyzed previously published TCR beta repertoires from several hundred donors and added high-resolution HLA genotyping. Rather than drawing on any new phenotypic data, the later analysis identified candidate immune exposures from TCR beta sequences and the way those sequences occurred across donors. To decide whether each TCR beta V gene segment behaved as functional or pseudogenic, an earlier analysis of approximately 590 of the donors relied on high-throughput TCR beta sequencing. Donor age, sex, ethnicity and CMV serostatus were compiled together with the repertoire data. In a later genetic analysis, genome-wide SNP genotypes for about 55% of the roughly 700 donors were used, and that subset was treated as a discovery cohort. All discovery cohort repertoires had been generated using a single sequencing platform. Both class I and class II loci were covered by HLA typing, at four-digit resolution. Typing coverage varied by locus: 629-630 donors for A, B, C, DRB1 and DQB1; under 550 for DQA1; some 610 for DPA1; some 470 for DPB1. Several DR-DQ haplotypes were treated as single units for association and clustering because of strong linkage in the cohort. Across approximately 400 genotyped donors of the cohort, an average of approximately 240,000 unique TCR beta nucleotide sequences per donor were sequenced, and roughly a sixth of those sequences were non-productive. The paper as a whole reports these results and caveats: Broadly in line with IMGT annotations, most TCR beta V segments showed up in productive rearrangements about 90% or about 30% of the time in an earlier analysis of a few hundred of the donors. The authors suggested that the approach could potentially be extended to other disease states and immunological phenotypes. At a false discovery rate of 0.05, a later analysis linked 16,951 TCR beta sequences to specific HLA alleles. Presence/absence analyses assumed roughly uniform sequencing depth across donors, an assumption that may not hold. Compared with equally common non-associated chains, HLA-associated TCR beta chains in a later analysis were more clonally expanded and had lower generation probabilities. Only TCR beta chains were sequenced in this cohort, and the absence of alpha or paired-chain data limited detectable features. Because HLA typing was unavailable for some donors at each locus, only the typed subset was used in association tests. A cluster of highly shared sequence variants was judged likely to represent a technical artifact of the sequencing pipeline. The study gave a list of 150 to 200 TCR beta chains associated with cytomegalovirus. Three of the identified cytomegalovirus-associated TCR beta chains were confirmed in vitro to be specific for cytomegalovirus antigens. Because the 87-base-pair reads could not distinguish some IMGT-functional V segments, including TRBV6-2 and TRBV6-3, those segments were excluded. V-gene and J-gene trimming of TCR beta chains was associated with a missense DCLRE1C variant in a later genetic analysis, and the association was replicated in an independent cohort. When HLA alleles, especially DR and DQ, strongly co-occurred, TCR associations were difficult to assign to individual alleles. In both the original and validation cohorts, the classifier was reported to diagnose cytomegalovirus status with high specificity and sensitivity. A later analysis reported that several top co-occurrence clusters appeared linked to parvovirus B19, influenza, CMV and Epstein-Barr virus. A later analysis found that most CMV-associated TCR beta chains appeared HLA-restricted, with HLA associations seemingly driven largely by CMV exposure. A further reported finding was that TCR beta sequences accurately predicted the HLA-A and HLA-B alleles for most subjects in the first cohort. Linkage disequilibrium might explain the correlated functional status among segregating V segments, but an unknown experimental factor could not be ruled out. Across donors, most TCR sequences were observed very rarely, whereas some public TCRs were present in many individuals. According to a later analysis, TCR association rates differed among HLA loci, with DRB1 alleles showing the most associated TCRs and HLA-C alleles showing the fewest. CMV serostatus was the only immune exposure information available for the cohort. In a later genetic analysis, fewer N-insertions in productive TCRs were reported among donors in an Asian-associated ancestry cluster than the roughly 670-donor mean. Because counts were too low, some 17 rarely observed V segments, including chromosome 9 orphons, were excluded from the earlier analysis of around 590 of the donors.

The receptor library was made with the immunoSEQ multiplex PCR assay. For the multiplex PCR, a mixture combining 60 forward primers for TCR Vbeta segments and 13 reverse primers for TCR Jbeta segments was used. Amplification of the CDR3 region of rearranged TCR beta genes was performed with a multiplex PCR assay on genomic DNA. Amplified TCR beta libraries were sequenced as 87-base-pair reads on the Illumina HiSeq System. Regarding the original processing steps: Across the roughly 670 repertoires, a later analysis counted some 80 million unique TCR beta chains, roughly 11 million of which were shared by at least two donors. A nearest-neighbor algorithm error-corrected the raw reads and collapsed the reads into unique sequences, merging closely related sequences to remove PCR and sequencing errors. Alignment of CDR3 sequences to IMGT reference sequences was used to assign V, D and J gene segments. For a sequence to be retained, a match of at least six nucleotides to both a V gene segment and a J gene segment was required. A rearrangement counted as productive if the CDR3 had no stop codons and remained in frame with V and J, and every other rearrangement counted as non-productive. Following IMGT convention, CDR3 was defined as the stretch from the second conserved V-encoded cysteine up to the conserved J-encoded phenylalanine. In an earlier analysis of approximately 500 of the donors, sequences lacking an unambiguous match to a single V gene segment were excluded. An earlier analysis of 587 of the donors called V segments functional above 56.7% productive rearrangements and segregating when the between-donor standard deviation exceeded 5%. To diagnose cytomegalovirus status from the catalog of TCR beta chain sequences, a statistical classification framework was built. A later analysis assigned V and J genes by comparing TCR nucleotide sequences with IMGT/GENE-DB human TR gene sequences. The TCRdist pipeline was used in a later analysis to assign CDR3 sequences and most-parsimonious VDJ recombination scenarios. In a later analysis, every TCR beta chain was defined by the combination of its CDR3 amino acid sequence and its V-gene family, and reads without a unique V-gene family were dropped. As a way to deal with suspected cross-contamination and a sequencing artifact, a later analysis dropped 450 to 600 nucleotide sequences that were highly shared and had low generation probability. A later analysis calculated a clonal expansion index for each public chain from normalized within-repertoire ranks of inferred template counts. In a later analysis, generation probabilities were computed with a VDJ recombination model fitted to out-of-frame rearrangements, and the resulting probabilities were checked against IGoR. Hypergeometric tests were used in a later analysis to score TCR-TCR, TCR-HLA and TCR-CMV co-occurrence, with a repertoire-size bias correction applied to the TCR pairs. A later analysis estimated false discovery rates by permuting HLA or CMV assignments 20 times. In a later analysis, co-occurring TCRs were grouped using DBSCAN, and TCRdist sequence similarity was added for clustering within HLA-allele-positive subsets. Repertoires with fewer than 30,000 or more than 120,000 public chains were left out of co-occurrence clustering, as were five repertoires with anomalous nucleotide sharing. Drawn from immuneACCESS, this table holds only the in-frame rearrangements with V and J called that TCRdb kept. Clones are partly lost; checked studies trace under half to an unresolved V gene and leave the rest unexplained. V, J and clone size are those of that table, while D and trimming were read from the DNA. The sample table records approximately 100,000 clones; approximately 79% of these occur just once. The ten largest clones capture 1.8% of the sample.

There are 19 amino acids in the CDR3, from cysteine to phenylalanine inclusive. Only CDR3 DNA is held: 57 bases, read in frame from base 1. The cohort comprised 710 or so healthy bone marrow donors. All cohort members were sampled while nominally healthy, although unrecorded immune exposures were likely present. The donor tested CMV seronegative, placing the donor among the 350 to 400 seronegative members of the cohort. Each donor provided a peripheral blood sample, and peripheral blood mononuclear cells were used for TCR beta sequencing. Genomic DNA was extracted from the blood cell samples with the Qiagen DNeasy Blood Extraction Kit.

The rearranged segments are TRBV21-1 and TRBJ2-7; no DNA check was done on the table's D call, TRBD2. TRBV21-1 has pseudogene status. The sequence came from a male donor in good health and CMV-seronegative. Sequencing was performed on PBMCs. The CDR3 is CASSYYLSLLSGRAGEQYF. The bases read TGTGCCAGCAGCTATTATCTAAGTCTTCTTAGCGGGAGGGCCGGGGAGCAGTACTTC.